A single sample is the source of the 29 T cell receptor beta chains below, sequenced in a study of human T cells and chemical hapten exposure. Time point: pre-sensitization, week 0. The treatment here: therapeutic diphenylcyclopropenone sensitization with weekly scalp DPC. From the RACE reads, TCRdb called clonotypes with MiXCR, one entry per CDR3 protein. The sample includes 250,000 to 300,000 distinct CDR3 sequences, roughly 7.4% of them seen just once. The sequenced sample was whole blood, obtained in connection with sensitization to the hapten diphenylcyclopropenone (DPC). These receptors came from a man aged 18 to 30 with alopecia areata. Some clones in this sample may be carry-over from other donors' samples.

This clonotype has at least ten counts. The gene calls are TRBV6-1 and TRBJ2-5; TRBD2 is a possible D gene (5 bases). CDR3 length: 13 amino acids. V was clipped by 8 bases and J by 3 bases, with 13 bases between them. Germline CDR1 is MNHNS and CDR2 is SASEGT. This CDR3 reads CASVVVGEETQYF. Here the CDR3 DNA reads TGTGCCAGCGTAGTCGTCGGGGAAGAGACCCAGTACTTC.

This clonotype was seen many times. V is TRBV6-2 or TRBV6-3 and J is TRBJ1-6, with no clear D. The CDR3 runs to 13 residues. Germline V gene sequence: CDR1 MNHEY, CDR2 SVGEGT. With 3 bases removed from V and 7 bases from J, the gap between germline ends came to 7 bases. As DNA, the CDR3 is TGTGCCAGCAGTTATATTGGAAATTCACCCCTCCACTTT. Translated: CASSYIGNSPLHF.

This clonotype was counted many times. The chain recombines TRBV6-2 or TRBV6-3 with TRBJ1-6; the D gene is possibly TRBD1 (5 bases). Germline lookup yields CDR1 MNHEY and CDR2 SVGEGT. This CDR3 comprises 16 residues. Trimming cost V 2 bases and J 7 bases, with 15 bases left between them. The CDR3 loop is CASSYARRAANSPLHF. In DNA, the CDR3 is TGTGCCAGCAGTTACGCACGCAGGGCAGCGAATTCACCCCTCCACTTT.

The chain has TRBV10-3 and TRBJ1-1; D gene unclear. Germline lookup yields CDR1 ENHRY and CDR2 SYGVKD. Trimming removed 0 bases at V and 4 bases at J, with 9 bases between. This CDR3 has 14 amino acids. The CDR3 is CAISESLRRTEAFF. The CDR3 DNA is TGTGCCATCAGTGAGTCTTTAAGACGCACTGAAGCTTTCTTT.

The chain has TRBV11-1 and TRBJ2-2, with 10 bases aligning to TRBD1. Germline CDR1 is SGHAT and CDR2 is FQDESV (reference sequence). This CDR3 is 17 amino acids long. With 4 bases clipped from V and 5 bases from J, the junction kept 10 bases outside the gene matches. DNA for the CDR3: TGTGCCAGCAGCTCCGAGTGGGACAGGGGCGGGACCGGGGAGCTGTTTTTT. Translating it yields CASSSEWDRGGTGELFF.

The table lists this clonotype with a few counts. The rearrangement uses TRBV4-1 and TRBJ2-3; TRBD2 matches at 7 bases. Germline V lookup: CDR1 MGHRA, CDR2 YSYEKL. This CDR3 spans 14 amino acids. Trimming cost V 8 bases and J 4 bases; bases outside gene matches: 9. CDR3 region: CASGIGGSPDTQYF. In DNA form, the CDR3 reads TGCGCCAGCGGCATCGGGGGGAGCCCAGATACGCAGTATTTT.

The V call is TRBV5-6, the J call TRBJ2-7; 7 positions match TRBD1. Germline V gives CDR1 SGHDT, CDR2 YYEEEE. The ends lost 2 bases at V and 4 bases at J; junction bases unmatched: 3. CDR3 length: 13 amino acids. As DNA, the CDR3 is TGTGCCAGCAGCTTATGGACAGGATACGAGCAGTACTTC. This translates into CASSLWTGYEQYF.

This clonotype was found a few times. The rearrangement links TRBV25-1 to TRBJ2-7; 8 bases match TRBD1. The CDR3 is 18 residues long. V gave up 0 bases and J gave up 5 bases; unmatched junction bases: 15. Germline V gene sequence: CDR1 MGHDK, CDR2 SYGVNS. The CDR3 region is CASSEYGAAGGMFNEQYF. The CDR3 nucleotides are TGTGCCAGCAGTGAATATGGAGCGGCAGGGGGCATGTTCAACGAGCAGTACTTC.

This clonotype was detected only a few times. The J gene is TRBJ2-7, the V gene TRBV4-1; the D call may be TRBD1 or TRBD2 (5 bases each). Germline V CDR1 and CDR2: MGHRA, YSYEKL. The CDR3 has 14 amino acids. V was clipped by 6 bases and J by 5 bases, with 17 bases between them. CDR3 loop: CASRTRPLGHEQYF. The CDR3 DNA reads as TGCGCCAGCAGAACACGGCCCTTGGGACACGAGCAGTACTTC.

This clonotype has a count of ten or more. V is TRBV27 and J is TRBJ2-2, with 11 nucleotides matching TRBD2. V lost 4 bases, J lost 5 bases, and 3 bases stayed unmatched. Germline V gene sequence: CDR1 MNHEY, CDR2 SMNVEV (reference sequence). The CDR3 spans 15 residues. The CDR3 DNA reads as TGTGCCAGCAGTTCCGGACTAGCGGGTACCGGGGAGCTGTTTTTT. Residues: CASSSGLAGTGELFF.

A few counts support this clonotype. The genes are TRBV6-5 and TRBJ2-1, with a weak D call TRBD1 (7 bases). V dropped 3 bases and J dropped 8 bases, with 17 bases sitting between them. Germline V gene lookup returns CDR1 MNHEY and CDR2 SVGAGI. CDR3 length: 15 amino acids. CDR3 nucleotides: TGTGCCAGCAGTTATAAGTTACAGGGGAGGCATGAGCAGTTCTTC. It encodes CASSYKLQGRHEQFF.

J is TRBJ2-3 and V is TRBV28; 9 bases are shared with TRBD1. J lost 2 bases, V lost 3 bases, and 6 bases had no gene match. CDR1 is MDHEN and CDR2 is SYDVKM in the germline V gene. The CDR3 is 16 amino acids. CDR3 in amino acids: CASSFPGTGPTDTQYF. CDR3 sequence (DNA): TGTGCCAGCAGTTTCCCCGGGACAGGGCCCACAGATACGCAGTATTTT.

The sample holds a few counts of this clonotype. The J gene is TRBJ2-7, the V gene TRBV10-1; 10 bases map to TRBD1. Germline V gene sequence: CDR1 WNHNN, CDR2 SYGVQD (reference sequence). CDR3 size: 14 residues. J lost 10 bases, V lost 3 bases, and 9 bases had no gene match. CDR3 amino acids: CASSDTGTGAYQYF. CDR3 DNA sequence: TGCGCCAGCAGTGATACCGGGACAGGGGCTTATCAGTACTTC.

The V gene is TRBV15, the J gene TRBJ1-5; 7 bases line up with TRBD1. CDR3 size: 18 residues. V was pared by 0 bases and J by 7 bases, with 15 bases of the junction left unmatched. Germline V gene sequence: CDR1 LNHNV, CDR2 YYDKDF (reference sequence). The DNA of the CDR3 is TGTGCCACCAGCAGAGATCGGGAGGGGGCGGCTTGGTGGCAGCCCCAGCATTTT. It codes for CATSRDREGAAWWQPQHF.

The chain is built from TRBV25-1 and TRBJ1-5; perhaps TRBD1 as D (5 bases). Trimming cost V 3 bases and J 2 bases, with 14 bases left between them. Germline assignment: CDR1 MGHDK and CDR2 SYGVNS. The CDR3 has 16 amino acids. This CDR3 is CASSEGQGVGNQPQHF. Written as DNA, the CDR3 is TGTGCCAGCAGTGAGGGGCAGGGCGTGGGCAATCAGCCCCAGCATTTT.

This chain connects TRBV5-1 to TRBJ2-1; the D is unclear. Germline lookup yields CDR1 SGHRS and CDR2 YFSETQ. CDR3 length: 12 residues. V was cut by 3 bases and J by 5 bases, with 6 bases left in between. CDR3 sequence: CASSSVDNEQFF. The CDR3 nucleotides read TGCGCCAGCAGCTCAGTAGACAATGAGCAGTTCTTC.

The chain links TRBV10-3 to TRBJ1-1, with 7 bases matching TRBD1. The V and J ends lost 10 bases and 10 bases, in that order; junction bases with no gene match: 18. The CDR3 totals 14 residues. Germline V gene data show CDR1 as ENHRY and CDR2 as SYGVKD. CDR3 residues: CATLPVAGGLGAFF. The CDR3, as DNA: TGTGCCACCCTACCCGTAGCAGGGGGGCTTGGAGCTTTCTTT.

This clonotype was picked up a small number of times. V usage is TRBV6-5 and J usage is TRBJ1-2; D perhaps matches TRBD1 (5 bases). The germline CDR1 and CDR2 sequences are MNHEY and SVGAGI. The CDR3 is 14 amino acids. V was cut by 0 bases and J by 5 bases, with 10 bases left in between. DNA of the CDR3: TGTGCCAGCAGTTACTCCTCCTGGGGGTATGGCTACACCTTC. Encoded protein: CASSYSSWGYGYTF.

The V call is TRBV6-1, the J call TRBJ2-3; 9 bases agree with TRBD2. This CDR3 is built from 14 residues. V shed 8 bases, J shed 3 bases, and the junction held 6 bases outside the gene matches. Looked up from germline, CDR1 is MNHNS and CDR2 is SASEGT. The CDR3 loop reads CASSLAGRTDTQYF. The CDR3 nucleotides read TGTGCCAGCTCTCTAGCGGGGAGGACAGATACGCAGTATTTT.

The chain joins TRBV3-1 to TRBJ1-1; D not resolved. This CDR3 comprises 15 residues. Germline V gene sequence: CDR1 LGHDT, CDR2 YNNKEL (reference sequence). With 2 bases removed from V and 0 bases from J, the gap between germline ends came to 10 bases. The CDR3 here is CASSQTGWMNTEAFF. CDR3 nucleotide sequence: TGTGCCAGCAGCCAAACGGGGTGGATGAACACTGAAGCTTTCTTT.

CDR3 DNA: TGCGCCAGCAGCCAAGAGGAAGGGGAGGGACAGCCCCAGCATTTT. Translated: CASSQEEGEGQPQHF. This chain joins TRBV4-3 and TRBJ1-5; D is perhaps TRBD1 (5 bases). CDR1 LGHNA and CDR2 YSLEER come from the germline V gene. The CDR3 spans 15 residues. Trimming took 0 bases from V and 7 from J, leaving 13 bases between them.

This clonotype was counted a few times. This sequence joins TRBV7-9 and TRBJ1-2, with D hard to call. V shed 4 bases and J shed 4 bases, with 16 bases lying between them. Germline lookup yields CDR1 SEHNR and CDR2 FQNEAQ (reference sequence). This CDR3 has 15 residues. In nucleotides, the CDR3 is TGTGCCAGCAGCTACGCGCAGGTTCTAATCTATGGCTACACCTTC. Amino acids: CASSYAQVLIYGYTF.

This clonotype was detected only a few times. The V gene is TRBV6-6, the J gene TRBJ2-6; no definite D call. The CDR3 contains 15 residues. Germline CDR1 MNHNY, CDR2 SVGAGI (reference sequence). V dropped 2 bases and J dropped 4 bases, with 9 bases sitting between them. In DNA form, the CDR3 reads TGTGCCAGCAGTTACCCTCAGAGGGGGGCCAACGTCCTGACTTTC. It is translated as CASSYPQRGANVLTF.

This clonotype was seen only a few times. The chain couples TRBV7-2 to TRBJ2-7; TRBD1 aligns across 9 bases. The V segment lost 1 base and the J segment 9 bases; nucleotides outside the gene matches: 13. The CDR3 extends over 16 amino acids. Germline CDR1 is SGHTA and CDR2 is FQGNSA. The CDR3 is CASSLERGTGRFRQYF. The CDR3 DNA sequence: TGTGCCAGCAGCTTAGAAAGGGGGACAGGGCGATTTCGGCAGTACTTC.

This clonotype was counted only a few times. The V and J genes are TRBV7-9 and TRBJ2-3; 7 nucleotides agree with TRBD2. The CDR3 length is 16 residues. The trim removed 6 bases at V and 0 bases at J, leaving 9 bases unmatched. CDR1 is SEHNR, CDR2 FQNEAQ, per germline (reference sequence). CDR3 sequence (DNA): TGTGCCAGCAGGCAGGTGAAGCGGGGCAGCACAGATACGCAGTATTTT. Encoded protein: CASRQVKRGSTDTQYF. The full variable domain, in which reference TRBV7-9 and TRBJ2-3 provide the parts outside the CDR3, is DTGVSQNPRHKITKRGQNVTFRCDPISEHNRLYWYRQTLGQGPEFLTYFQNEAQLEKSRLLSDRFSAERPKGSFSTLEIQRTEQGDSAMYLCASRQVKRGSTDTQYFGPGTRLTVL.

The gene calls are TRBV4-1 and TRBJ1-5, with D uncertain. Deletions cut 3 bases from V and 6 bases from J, with 12 bases between. CDR3 size: 14 residues. CDR1 MGHRA and CDR2 YSYEKL come from the germline V gene. CDR3 in amino acids: CASSHPGWGQPQHF. The CDR3 DNA sequence: TGCGCCAGCAGCCATCCCGGATGGGGTCAGCCCCAGCATTTT.

This sequence joins TRBV4-2 and TRBJ1-4; D possibly corresponds to TRBD1 (6 bases). Germline CDR1 LGHNA, CDR2 YNFKEQ. This CDR3 contains 14 residues. Deletions cut 0 bases from V and 8 bases from J, with 10 bases between. The CDR3 reads CASSQEQGGEKLFF. DNA of the CDR3: TGTGCCAGCAGCCAAGAACAGGGCGGAGAAAAACTGTTTTTT.

The V gene is TRBV12-3 or TRBV12-4, the J gene TRBJ1-2, with no clear D. V lost 2 bases and J lost 7, with 11 bases in between. The CDR3 loop spans 13 amino acids. The CDR3 is CASSLFGYRGYTF. In DNA form, the CDR3 reads TGTGCCAGCAGTTTATTTGGATATCGTGGCTACACCTTC.

There are many counts of this clonotype. The chain couples TRBV27 to TRBJ1-6, with D maybe TRBD1 (5 bases). Germline CDR1 is MNHEY and CDR2 is SMNVEV (reference sequence). The CDR3 is made up of 15 amino acids. The V end lost 3 bases, the J end lost 8 bases, and 14 bases lay between the germline ends. The CDR3 spells CASSLWQGGHSPLHF. In nucleotides, the CDR3 is TGTGCCAGCAGTTTGTGGCAGGGAGGGCATTCACCCCTCCACTTT.